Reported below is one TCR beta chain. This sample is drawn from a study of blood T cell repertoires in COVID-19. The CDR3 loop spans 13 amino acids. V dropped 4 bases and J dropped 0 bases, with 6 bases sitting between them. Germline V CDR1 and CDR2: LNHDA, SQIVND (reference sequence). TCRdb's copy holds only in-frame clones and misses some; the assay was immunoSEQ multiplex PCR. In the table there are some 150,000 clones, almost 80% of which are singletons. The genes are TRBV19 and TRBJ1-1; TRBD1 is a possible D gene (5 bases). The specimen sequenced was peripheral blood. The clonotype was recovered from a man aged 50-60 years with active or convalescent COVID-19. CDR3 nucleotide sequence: TGTGCCAGTAGTACAGGGCTGAACACTGAAGCTTTCTTT. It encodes CASSTGLNTEAFF.